A selection of T cell receptor beta chains follows, all from one sample in a study of T cell responses to AZD1222 COVID-19 vaccine. Sequencing was performed with immunoSEQ multiplex PCR; in TCRdb, only in-frame clones are kept and a portion is missing. The sample records 100,000 or so clones, approximately 86% being singletons. The sample here was peripheral blood, taken on day 0 of AZD1222 vaccination. The source is an adult in good health. Both conserved end residues are part of each CDR3. D genes are given only for firm matches.

.,TRBV7-9,TRBJ1-2,CASSPQLNYGYTF
TRBD1,TRBV9,TRBJ1-2,CASSATVTGTENGYTF
.,TRBV7-2,TRBJ2-7,CASSPRGGRYEQYF
.,TRBV5-1,TRBJ2-6,CASSSTVSGANVLTF
.,TRBV4-3,TRBJ1-6,CASSTLGPNSPLHF
.,TRBV2,TRBJ1-1,CASSDQGNTEAFF
.,TRBV7-2,TRBJ2-3,CASSPRAGPTDTQYF
TRBD1,TRBV2,TRBJ2-2,CASRRDRGRTGELFF
.,TRBV12-5,TRBJ2-7,CASGLVEGIYEQYF
.,TRBV5-1,TRBJ2-7,CASSIQVGAYEQYF
.,TRBV9,TRBJ2-3,CASSVGATSTDTQYF
TRBD1,TRBV5-6,TRBJ2-1,CASSLVGQGYNEQFF
TRBD2,TRBV25-1,TRBJ2-1,CASSSGGAYNEQFF
.,TRBV30,TRBJ1-4,CAWSPDVVATNEKLFF
.,TRBV15,TRBJ1-1,CATSRDPGLSTEAFF
.,TRBV6-5,TRBJ1-1,CASSPRTEAFF
TRBD1,TRBV2,TRBJ1-1,CASSISRTGGNTEAFF
TRBD2,TRBV12-5,TRBJ2-5,CASGFDSGGPWTQYF
TRBD2,TRBV10-2,TRBJ2-3,CASSEHLAAITDTQYF
.,TRBV6-2/TRBV6-3,TRBJ2-2,CASSYHGEVGELFF
.,TRBV12-5,TRBJ2-7,CASGAGTSHEQYF
TRBD1,TRBV2,TRBJ1-2,CASLTGANYGYTF
.,TRBV11-2,TRBJ2-5,CASSLTDQETQYF
.,TRBV10-3,TRBJ2-3,CAISGDRGLTDTQYF
.,TRBV27,TRBJ1-6,CASSFSGRSGSPLHF
TRBD2,TRBV6-2/TRBV6-3,TRBJ2-1,CASSLWSLASGRNNEQFF
.,TRBV29-1,TRBJ2-7,CSVVGGSYEQYF
TRBD1,TRBV5-1,TRBJ1-6,CASSLEGAGSPLHF
TRBD1,TRBV19,TRBJ2-2,CASSAGTGWTGELFF
.,TRBV18,TRBJ2-7,CASSTDNYDEQYF
TRBD1,TRBV24-1,TRBJ1-1,CATSDPRTGDASEAFF
.,TRBV24-1,TRBJ1-1,CATSDFIHLNTEAFF
.,TRBV15,TRBJ1-3,CATSRGGINTIYF
.,TRBV6-2/TRBV6-3,TRBJ1-5,CASSKQDRPQHF
.,TRBV7-6,TRBJ1-2,CASSLIGGGAGGYTF
.,TRBV18,TRBJ2-7,CASSRDTGSRLTYEQYF
TRBD2,TRBV5-4,TRBJ2-1,CASSLGTSGRFNEQFF
.,TRBV5-1,TRBJ2-1,CASSPGNEQFF
TRBD2,TRBV6-4,TRBJ2-1,CASSVSGGAASDEQFF
.,TRBV2,TRBJ1-2,CASSDDTYGYTF
.,TRBV5-1,TRBJ1-4,CASSSNTATNEKLFF
.,TRBV30,TRBJ1-5,CAWSRDLSNQPQHF
TRBD1,TRBV6-1,TRBJ2-3,CASTERGLTDTQYF
.,TRBV5-1,TRBJ1-2,CASSLAVGGSGGYTF
.,TRBV12-3/TRBV12-4,TRBJ1-1,CASSQETAEAFF
.,TRBV6-5,TRBJ1-5,CASREGNQPQHF
.,TRBV4-2,TRBJ2-3,CASSQVLRGPSTDTQYF
.,TRBV4-1,TRBJ2-5,CASSQEMGREETQYF
.,TRBV6-1,TRBJ1-1,CASSEASGSMNTEAFF
.,TRBV21-1,TRBJ1-5,CASSKERVCSNQPQHF
.,TRBV30,TRBJ1-3,CAWSTGGNTIYF
.,TRBV5-1,TRBJ1-6,CASSLFIPDYNSPLHF
.,TRBV2,TRBJ1-5,CASGRGPGGNQPQHF